This TCR beta chain was captured in a study of shared clonotypes between healthy human individuals. Profiled with immunoSEQ multiplex PCR; TCRdb holds only in-frame clones, not every one. The sample contains approximately 1.1 million clones, about 84% of which appear only once. CDR1 is SEHNR and CDR2 is FQNEAQ in the germline V gene (reference sequence). The CDR3 covers 11 residues. The ends were cut back, 1 base at V and 6 bases at J, with 3 bases in the middle. Material for sequencing was memory CD4+ T cells from PBMCs. Subset noted: CD45RA-negative fraction. The rearrangement links TRBV7-9 to TRBJ1-2; D not resolved. The sequence was collected from a man aged 18 to 30 in good health. Some clones in this sample may be carry-over from other donors' samples. The CDR3 sequence is CASSLEHGYTF. The CDR3, as DNA: TGTGCCAGCAGCTTAGAACATGGCTACACCTTC.